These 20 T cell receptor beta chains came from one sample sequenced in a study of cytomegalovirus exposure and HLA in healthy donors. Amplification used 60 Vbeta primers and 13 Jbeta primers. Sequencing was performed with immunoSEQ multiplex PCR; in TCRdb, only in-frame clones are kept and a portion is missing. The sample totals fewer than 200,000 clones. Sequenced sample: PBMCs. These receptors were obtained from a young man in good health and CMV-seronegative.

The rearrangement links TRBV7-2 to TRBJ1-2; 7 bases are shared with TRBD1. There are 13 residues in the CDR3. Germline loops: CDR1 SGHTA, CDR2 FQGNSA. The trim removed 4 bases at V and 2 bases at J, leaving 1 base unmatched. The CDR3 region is CASSSQGNYGYTF. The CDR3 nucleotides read TGTGCCAGCAGCTCACAGGGGAACTATGGCTACACCTTC.

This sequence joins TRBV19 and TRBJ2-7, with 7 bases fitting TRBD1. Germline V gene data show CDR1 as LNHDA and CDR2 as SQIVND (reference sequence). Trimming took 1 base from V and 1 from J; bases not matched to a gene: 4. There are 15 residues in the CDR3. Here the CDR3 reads CASSIATGSSYEQYF. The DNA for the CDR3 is TGTGCCAGTAGTATAGCGACAGGGTCATCCTACGAGCAGTACTTC.

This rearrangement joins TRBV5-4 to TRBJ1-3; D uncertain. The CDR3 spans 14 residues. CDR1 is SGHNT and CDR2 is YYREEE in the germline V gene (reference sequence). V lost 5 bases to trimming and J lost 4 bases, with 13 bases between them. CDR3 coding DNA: TGTGCCAGCAGGGAAGAGGGTGTCGGAAACACCATATATTTT. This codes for CASREEGVGNTIYF.

The CDR3 DNA follows: TGTGCCAGCAGTTCTATACAGGGGATCTCCTACAATGAGCAGTTCTTC. This codes for CASSSIQGISYNEQFF. This chain joins TRBV6-5 and TRBJ2-1, with 7 bases fitting TRBD1. The CDR3 length is 16 residues. The J segment lost 0 bases and the V segment lost 4 bases, leaving 6 bases of the junction unmatched. Germline V gene sequence: CDR1 MNHEY, CDR2 SVGAGI.

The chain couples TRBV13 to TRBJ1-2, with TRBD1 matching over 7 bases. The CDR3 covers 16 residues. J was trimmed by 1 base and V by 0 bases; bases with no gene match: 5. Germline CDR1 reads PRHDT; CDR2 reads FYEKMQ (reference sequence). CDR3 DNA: TGTGCCAGCAGCTTAGGCCTTAGGGGGCTTAACTATGGCTACACCTTC. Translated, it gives CASSLGLRGLNYGYTF.

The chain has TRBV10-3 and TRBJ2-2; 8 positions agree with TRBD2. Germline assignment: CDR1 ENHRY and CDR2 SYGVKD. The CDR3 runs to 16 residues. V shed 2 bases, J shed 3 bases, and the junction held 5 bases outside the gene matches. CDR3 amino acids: CAISELAGGDTGELFF. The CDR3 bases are TGTGCCATCAGTGAGCTGGCCGGGGGGGACACCGGGGAGCTGTTTTTT.

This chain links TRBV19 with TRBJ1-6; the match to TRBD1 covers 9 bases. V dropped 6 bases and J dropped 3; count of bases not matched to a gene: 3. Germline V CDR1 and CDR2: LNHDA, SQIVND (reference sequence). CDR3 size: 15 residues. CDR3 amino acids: CASRPGQGYNSPLHF. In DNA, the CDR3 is TGTGCCAGTAGGCCGGGACAGGGCTATAATTCACCCCTCCACTTT.

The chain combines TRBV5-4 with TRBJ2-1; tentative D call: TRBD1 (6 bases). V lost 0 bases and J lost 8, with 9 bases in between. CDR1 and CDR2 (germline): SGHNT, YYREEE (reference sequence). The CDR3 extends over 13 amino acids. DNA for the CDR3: TGTGCCAGCAGCTTGGCCCCAGGGGATGAGCAGTTCTTC. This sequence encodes CASSLAPGDEQFF. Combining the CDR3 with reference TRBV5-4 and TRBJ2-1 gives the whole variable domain ETGVTQSPTHLIKTRGQQVTLRCSSQSGHNTVSWYQQALGQGPQFIFQYYREEENGRGNFPPRFSGLQFPNYSSELNVNALELDDSALYLCASSLAPGDEQFFGPGTRLTVL.

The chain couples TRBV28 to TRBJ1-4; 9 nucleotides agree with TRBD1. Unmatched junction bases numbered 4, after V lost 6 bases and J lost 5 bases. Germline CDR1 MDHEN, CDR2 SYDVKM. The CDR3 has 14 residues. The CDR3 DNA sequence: TGTGCCAGCAGCCCGGGACAGGGCAATGAAAAACTGTTTTTT. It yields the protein CASSPGQGNEKLFF. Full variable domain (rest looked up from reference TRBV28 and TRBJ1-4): DVKVTQSSRYLVKRTGEKVFLECVQDMDHENMFWYRQDPGLGLRLIYFSYDVKMKEKGDIPEGYSVSREKKERFSLILESASTNQTSMYLCASSPGQGNEKLFFGSGTQLSVL.

The CDR3 DNA reads as TGTGCCAGCAGCTTAGCACACCCGCTGACCTACGAGCAGTACTTC. Its protein product is CASSLAHPLTYEQYF. This sequence joins TRBV11-3 and TRBJ2-7, with D unclear. The CDR3 is made up of 15 amino acids. The germline V gene encodes CDR1 SGHNT and CDR2 YENEEA. Trimming cost V 1 base and J 2 bases, with 12 bases left between them.

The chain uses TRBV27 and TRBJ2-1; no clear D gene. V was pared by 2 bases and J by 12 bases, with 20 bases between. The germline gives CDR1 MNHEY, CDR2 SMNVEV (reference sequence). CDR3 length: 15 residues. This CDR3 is CASSLTPSLLGGQFF. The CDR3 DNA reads TGTGCCAGCAGTTTAACCCCCTCTCTGTTAGGCGGGCAGTTCTTC.

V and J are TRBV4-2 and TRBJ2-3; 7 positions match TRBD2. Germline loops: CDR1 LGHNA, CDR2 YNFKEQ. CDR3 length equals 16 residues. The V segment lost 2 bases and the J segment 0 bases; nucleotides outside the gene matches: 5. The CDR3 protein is CASSQRTRTSTDTQYF. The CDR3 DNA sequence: TGTGCCAGCAGCCAAAGGACTAGAACAAGCACAGATACGCAGTATTTT.

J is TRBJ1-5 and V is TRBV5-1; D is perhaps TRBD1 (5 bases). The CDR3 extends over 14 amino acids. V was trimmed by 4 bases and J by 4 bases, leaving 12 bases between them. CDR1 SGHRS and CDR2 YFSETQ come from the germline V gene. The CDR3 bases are TGCGCCAGCAGCCCCTCCGGGGGTAATCAGCCCCAGCATTTT. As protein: CASSPSGGNQPQHF.

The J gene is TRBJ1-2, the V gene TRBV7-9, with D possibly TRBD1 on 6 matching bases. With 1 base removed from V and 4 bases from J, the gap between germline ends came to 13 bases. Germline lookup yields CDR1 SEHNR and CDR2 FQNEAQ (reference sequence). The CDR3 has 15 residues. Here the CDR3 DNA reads TGTGCCAGCAGCTTAGAGGGCAGGGGTACCTATGGCTACACCTTC. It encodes CASSLEGRGTYGYTF.

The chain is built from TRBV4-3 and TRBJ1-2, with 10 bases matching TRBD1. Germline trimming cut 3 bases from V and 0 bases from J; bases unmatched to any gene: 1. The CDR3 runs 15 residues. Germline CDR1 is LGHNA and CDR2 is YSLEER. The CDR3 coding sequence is TGCGCCAGCAGCCAGACAGGGGGCTCTAACTATGGCTACACCTTC. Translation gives CASSQTGGSNYGYTF.

Here the CDR3 reads CASSLLRGQGTRSPDTQYF. The CDR3, as DNA: TGTGCCAGCAGCTTGCTCCGAGGACAGGGGACACGATCCCCGGATACGCAGTATTTT. V gene TRBV5-4 combines with J gene TRBJ2-3; 9 nucleotides match TRBD1. Trimming cost V 1 base and J 6 bases; bases outside gene matches: 18. Germline CDR1 reads SGHNT; CDR2 reads YYREEE (reference sequence). The CDR3 is 19 residues long.

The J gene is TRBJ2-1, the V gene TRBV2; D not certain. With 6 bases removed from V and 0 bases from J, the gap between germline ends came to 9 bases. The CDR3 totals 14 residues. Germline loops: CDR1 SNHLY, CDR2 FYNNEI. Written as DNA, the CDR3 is TGTGCCAGCAGGGAGTGGAGCTCCTACAATGAGCAGTTCTTC. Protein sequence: CASREWSSYNEQFF. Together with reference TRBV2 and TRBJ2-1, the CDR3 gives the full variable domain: EPEVTQTPSHQVTQMGQEVILRCVPISNHLYFYWYRQILGQKVEFLVSFYNNEISEKSEIFDDQFSVERPDGSNFTLKIRSTKLEDSAMYFCASREWSSYNEQFFGPGTRLTVL.

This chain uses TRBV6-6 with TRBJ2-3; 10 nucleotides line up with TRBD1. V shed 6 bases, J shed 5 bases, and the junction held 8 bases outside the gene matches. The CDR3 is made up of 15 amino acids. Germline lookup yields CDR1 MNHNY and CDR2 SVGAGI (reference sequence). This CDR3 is CASSDWDRGGDTQYF. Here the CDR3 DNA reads TGTGCCAGCAGCGACTGGGACAGGGGAGGAGATACGCAGTATTTT.

The CDR3 bases are TGTGCCTGGAGTGTGGGGGGATGGGGCTACACCTTC. Translating gives CAWSVGGWGYTF. The chain uses TRBV30 and TRBJ1-2, with TRBD1 as a possible D gene (5 bases). CDR1 and CDR2 from the germline V gene are GTSNPN and SVGIG (reference sequence). The CDR3 runs to 12 residues. Trimming removed 0 bases from V and 8 bases from J, with 10 bases in between.

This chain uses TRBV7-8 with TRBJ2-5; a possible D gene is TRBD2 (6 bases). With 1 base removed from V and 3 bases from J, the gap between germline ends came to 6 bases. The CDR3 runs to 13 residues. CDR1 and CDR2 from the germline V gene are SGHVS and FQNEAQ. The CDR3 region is CASSLGLEETQYF. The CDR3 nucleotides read TGTGCCAGCAGCTTAGGACTAGAAGAGACCCAGTACTTC.